This T cell receptor (beta chain) was sequenced for a study of cytomegalovirus exposure and HLA in healthy donors. On the study more broadly: In a previous analysis, 117 million unique TCR beta sequences were found from about 179 million T cells.

The CDR3 loop spans 12 amino acids. The V and J ends lost 5 bases and 6 bases respectively, with 9 bases between them. Germline V gives CDR1 SGDLS, CDR2 YYNGEE. Of note for this clone: As yet, its antigen is unknown.

Study results and caveats: Sequences of the TCR beta chain were said to predict the HLA-A and HLA-B alleles of most subjects accurately.

Primers: 60 Vbeta forward and 13 Jbeta reverse. Sequencing was performed with immunoSEQ multiplex PCR; in TCRdb, only in-frame clones are kept and a portion is missing. Counted here are about 200,000 clones, about four fifths occurring once; the ten biggest clones make up about 0.094%. The sequenced sample consisted of PBMCs. The V and J genes are TRBV9 and TRBJ2-1; maybe TRBD2 (7 bases). This receptor was taken from a boy younger than 10 in good health and CMV-seronegative. The CDR3 DNA reads TGTGCCAGCAGAGGGGGGGGCAATGAGCAGTTCTTC. Its protein is CASRGGGNEQFF.